Shown below are 18 T cell receptor beta chains from a single sample sequenced in a study of metastatic and nonmetastatic thyroid tumors. Each patient came to thyroid surgery without any prior treatment (of any kind). TCRdb re-called the PCR reads with MiXCR. In the table there are approximately 40,000 clones, 28% of which are singletons. The sequencing input was blood. These receptors were collected from a male donor with papillary thyroid cancer or a benign thyroid nodule (not recorded which). Some clones in this sample may be carry-over from other donors' samples.

This clone showed up just a few times. The V gene is TRBV6-1, the J gene TRBJ1-6; TRBD1 is a possible D gene (6 bases). Trimming removed 7 bases at V and 7 bases at J, with 23 bases between. The CDR3 is 17 residues long. Germline V gene data show CDR1 as MNHNS and CDR2 as SASEGT. The CDR3 bases are TGTGCCAGCATCCAAAGGTGGGGGGGGCCGGGGAATTCACCCCTCCACTTT. This sequence encodes CASIQRWGGPGNSPLHF.

This chain links TRBV6-1 with TRBJ2-1, with D possibly TRBD2 on 6 matching bases. CDR1 MNHNS and CDR2 SASEGT come from the germline V gene. V lost 5 bases and J lost 2, with 13 bases in between. This CDR3 has 15 amino acids. The CDR3 nucleotides are TGTGCCAGCAGTCGTCGGGAGATTGCCTACAATGAGCAGTTCTTC. Its protein is CASSRREIAYNEQFF.

This clone has only a few counts. This chain links TRBV6-2 or TRBV6-3 with TRBJ1-6; TRBD1 matches at 10 bases. The CDR3 covers 17 residues. CDR1 is MNHEY, CDR2 SVGEGT, per germline. V gave up 5 bases and J gave up 9 bases; unmatched junction bases: 13. The chain's CDR3 is CASSLTRPGQGISPLHF. The CDR3 DNA reads TGTGCCAGCAGTCTTACAAGGCCGGGACAGGGGATTTCACCCCTCCACTTT.

This clone has only a few counts. The chain is built from TRBV7-3 and TRBJ2-2; TRBD2 might be the D (6 bases). The CDR3 extends over 15 amino acids. The germline V gene has CDR1 SGHTA and CDR2 FQGTGA. Trimming removed 1 base from V and 4 bases from J, with 10 bases in between. The CDR3 sequence: CASSLIGSGTGELFF. Here the CDR3 DNA reads TGTGCCAGCAGCTTAATCGGGAGTGGCACCGGGGAGCTGTTTTTT.

This clone showed up just a few times. This chain links TRBV24-1 with TRBJ2-7, with TRBD2 as a possible D gene (5 bases). The CDR3 extends over 16 amino acids. V was pared by 7 bases and J by 3 bases, with 21 bases between. Looked up from germline, CDR1 is KGHDR and CDR2 is SFDVKD. CDR3 sequence: CATRISGKGCCYEQYF. In DNA, the CDR3 is TGTGCCACCAGAATCTCCGGGAAAGGGTGCTGCTACGAGCAGTACTTC.

This clone was seen ten or more times. One end of the junction varies from germline; a read error may be responsible. The chain carries TRBV12-3 or TRBV12-4 and TRBJ2-5; D is perhaps TRBD2 (6 bases). The CDR3 has 13 residues. The CDR3 coding sequence is TGTGCTAGCAGGTCCCCGGGAGTAGAGACCCAGTACTTC. It codes for CASRSPGVETQYF.

The gene calls are TRBV10-1 and TRBJ2-7, with 9 nucleotides matching TRBD2. Germline CDR1 reads WNHNN; CDR2 reads SYGVQD (reference sequence). J was trimmed by 1 base and V by 2 bases; bases with no gene match: 3. The CDR3 extends over 15 amino acids. The CDR3 sequence is CASSERAGGSYEQYF. CDR3 sequence (DNA): TGCGCCAGCAGTGAGAGGGCGGGGGGGTCCTACGAGCAGTACTTC.

The V and J genes are TRBV5-1 and TRBJ2-2; TRBD1 agrees at 10 bases. This CDR3 has 14 amino acids. J gave up 7 bases and V 4 bases, and 4 bases lay outside the gene matches. Germline V gives CDR1 SGHRS, CDR2 YFSETQ. The CDR3 here is CASSRTGGIGELFF. In DNA form, the CDR3 reads TGCGCCAGCAGCCGGACAGGGGGGATCGGGGAGCTGTTTTTT.

This clone was counted ten times or more. The CDR3: CASSAGGGYNSPLHF. In DNA form, the CDR3 reads TGTGCCAGCTCGGCAGGGGGCGGCTATAATTCACCCCTCCACTTT. J is TRBJ1-6 and V is TRBV28; 8 bases match TRBD1. The CDR3 loop spans 15 amino acids. Germline trimming cut 8 bases from V and 3 bases from J; bases unmatched to any gene: 6. Germline loops: CDR1 MDHEN, CDR2 SYDVKM.

This chain connects TRBV3-1 to TRBJ2-7; D possibly matches TRBD1 or TRBD2 (6 bases each). Germline assignment: CDR1 LGHDT and CDR2 YNNKEL (reference sequence). V gave up 3 bases and J gave up 5 bases, with 8 bases separating them. The CDR3 covers 12 residues. The CDR3, as DNA: TGTGCCAGCAGCCACGGGGGCGACGAGCAGTACTTC. It specifies CASSHGGDEQYF.

This clone has a count of ten or more. This chain links TRBV24-1 with TRBJ1-2; a weak D match, TRBD1 (5 bases). The CDR3 runs to 12 residues. Trimming removed 8 bases at V and 4 bases at J, with 10 bases between. Germline values: CDR1 KGHDR, CDR2 SFDVKD. The CDR3 DNA sequence: TGTGCCACCATGGACACATCCTATGGCTACACCTTC. Protein sequence: CATMDTSYGYTF.

The CDR3 DNA reads TGTGCCAGCGTAAGCTTCCCAACCTACGAGCAGTACTTC. Amino acids: CASVSFPTYEQYF. The rearrangement uses TRBV28 and TRBJ2-7; D remains unclear. The CDR3 totals 13 residues. Germline values: CDR1 MDHEN, CDR2 SYDVKM. With 8 bases removed from V and 2 bases from J, the gap between germline ends came to 13 bases. The full variable domain, in which reference TRBV28 and TRBJ2-7 provide the parts outside the CDR3, is DVKVTQSSRYLVKRTGEKVFLECVQDMDHENMFWYRQDPGLGLRLIYFSYDVKMKEKGDIPEGYSVSREKKERFSLILESASTNQTSMYLCASVSFPTYEQYFGPGTRLTVT.

This clone was observed at least ten times. The CDR3 spells CASSLGQNQETQYF. In nucleotides, the CDR3 is TGTGCCAGCAGCTTAGGACAGAACCAAGAGACCCAGTACTTC. The chain employs TRBV7-6 and TRBJ2-5, with a possible D match to TRBD1 (5 bases). Deletions cut 1 base from V and 0 bases from J, with 6 bases between. CDR3 length: 14 amino acids. In germline, CDR1 is SGHVS, CDR2 FNYEAQ.

At least ten counts were recorded for this clone. The chain couples TRBV12-3 or TRBV12-4 to TRBJ2-5; D unresolved. The CDR3 totals 13 residues. V was pared by 3 bases and J by 3 bases, with 8 bases between. The CDR3 reads CASSFDGKETQYF. The CDR3 DNA reads TGTGCCAGCAGTTTTGACGGAAAAGAGACCCAGTACTTC.

This clone was detected only a few times. The rearrangement joins TRBV6-1 to TRBJ1-2; D gene unclear. Looked up from germline, CDR1 is MNHNS and CDR2 is SASEGT. The CDR3 covers 11 residues. Trimming removed 7 bases from V and 10 bases from J, with 13 bases in between. CDR3 sequence: CASTSGIVYTF. CDR3 nucleotide sequence: TGTGCCAGCACCAGTGGTATTGTCTACACCTTC.

The gene calls are TRBV7-8 and TRBJ2-1; D not resolved. V was cut by 4 bases and J by 5 bases, with 9 bases left in between. Germline CDR1 SGHVS, CDR2 FQNEAQ. The CDR3 sequence is 13 residues long. The CDR3 DNA reads as TGTGCCAGCAGCTCCGACAACAACAATGAGCAGTTCTTC. Residues: CASSSDNNNEQFF.

This clone is medium-sized (0.01 to 0.1%). The chain joins TRBV7-9 to TRBJ1-6, with D perhaps matching TRBD1 (5 bases). Germline V CDR1 and CDR2: SEHNR, FQNEAQ (reference sequence). This CDR3 has 13 residues. Between the trimmed V and J ends, which lost 1 base and 7 bases, there was a span of 5 bases. CDR3 sequence reads: CASSLGTNSPLHF. The CDR3 DNA follows: TGTGCCAGCAGCTTAGGGACAAATTCACCCCTCCACTTT. Supplemented by reference TRBV7-9 and TRBJ1-6, the full variable domain reads DTGVSQNPRHKITKRGQNVTFRCDPISEHNRLYWYRQTLGQGPEFLTYFQNEAQLEKSRLLSDRFSAERPKGSFSTLEIQRTEQGDSAMYLCASSLGTNSPLHFGNGTRLTVT.

Ten or more counts support this clone. The genes are TRBV7-9 and TRBJ1-4; D is unresolved. The CDR3 spans 13 residues. Trimming removed 5 bases at V and 0 bases at J, with 4 bases between. Germline V CDR1 and CDR2: SEHNR, FQNEAQ (reference sequence). CDR3 residues: CASSPATNEKLFF. The CDR3 DNA sequence: TGTGCCAGCAGCCCCGCAACTAATGAAAAACTGTTTTTT.